The sample holds one count of the clone carrying this T cell receptor (beta chain). Reverse transcription of extracted RNA yielded cDNA, which provided the sequencing template. Method: immunoSEQ multiplex PCR; TCRdb's copy keeps in-frame clones and lacks some. Of 150,000 to 250,000 clones in the sample, 60% were seen once. This sample is drawn from a study of CD8+ T cells in alopecia areata. The treatment here: oral pan-JAK inhibitor, 5-10 mg twice daily. Germline CDR1 reads SGHDN; CDR2 reads FVKESK. V lost 0 bases, J lost 5 bases, and 4 bases stayed unmatched. The CDR3 length is 15 residues. The material sequenced was CD4+ T cells sorted from blood, taken at week 4, from a patient treated with tofacitinib. The receptor was isolated from a human donor with alopecia areata. The rearrangement joins TRBV14 to TRBJ2-5; the match to TRBD2 covers 9 bases. CDR3 residues: CASSQEDGLAETQYF. The CDR3 bases are TGTGCCAGCAGCCAAGAGGATGGACTAGCGGAGACCCAGTACTTC. Supplemented by reference TRBV14 and TRBJ2-5, the full variable domain reads EAGVTQFPSHSVIEKGQTVTLRCDPISGHDNLYWYRRVMGKEIKFLLHFVKESKQDESGMPNNRFLAERTGGTYSTLKVQPAELEDSGVYFCASSQEDGLAETQYFGPGTRLLVL.